What follows are 22 T cell receptor beta chains derived from one specimen sequenced in a study of blood T cells in healthy people across ages (dated by TCRdb to the mid-2010s). The library was obtained by 5' RACE. These reads were obtained on an Illumina HiSeq 2500. A second 7 to 11 cycle PCR used a sample-barcoded 5' primer and a J-beta primer mix. TCRdb ran its own pipeline on the public reads, namely fastp trimming at Q25 and MiXCR clone calling, and kept in-frame beta chains. Each CDR3 protein gets just one entry, which takes the most common genes and DNA from the rows behind it. This sample holds about 630,000 distinct CDR3 sequences; around 20% were observed only once. Of the sample, roughly 3.9% is held by the ten largest clones. Sequenced input: blood. The receptor set was obtained from a man between 70 and 80 years old in good health.

This chain connects TRBV28 to TRBJ2-3, with TRBD1 identical over 7 bases. Germline V gene sequence: CDR1 MDHEN, CDR2 SYDVKM. The CDR3 totals 15 residues. Trimming at V came to 4 bases and at J to 0 bases, leaving 4 bases not matched to a gene. Here the CDR3 DNA reads TGTGCCAGCAGTTATCCGGGACAGAGCACAGATACGCAGTATTTT. Amino acid sequence: CASSYPGQSTDTQYF.

The J gene is TRBJ2-2, the V gene TRBV4-3, with a tentative D call TRBD1 (6 bases). The V end lost 6 bases, the J end lost 7 bases, and 15 bases lay between the germline ends. This CDR3 comprises 14 residues. Germline CDR1 is LGHNA and CDR2 is YSLEER. Here the CDR3 reads CASRPQGLVGELFF. CDR3 bases: TGCGCCAGCAGGCCACAGGGCCTGGTCGGGGAGCTGTTTTTT.

This sequence joins TRBV6-2 or TRBV6-3 and TRBJ2-1, with no clear D. CDR1 MNHEY and CDR2 SVGEGT come from the germline V gene. This CDR3 has 15 residues. Trimming removed 1 base at V and 3 bases at J, with 10 bases between. The CDR3 reads CASSYFGRIYNEQFF. DNA of the CDR3: TGTGCCAGCAGTTACTTTGGCCGGATCTACAATGAGCAGTTCTTC.

This clonotype was counted between two and nine times. In DNA form, the CDR3 reads TGTGCCAGCTCACCGGCCAGGGGATACGAGCAGTACTTC. Amino acids: CASSPARGYEQYF. The gene calls are TRBV18 and TRBJ2-7, with D possibly TRBD1 on 6 matching bases. This CDR3 is 13 amino acids long. From germline, CDR1 is KGHSH and CDR2 LQKENI. The V end was cut by 3 bases, the J end by 4 bases, with 10 bases between.

The V call is TRBV5-5, the J call TRBJ1-2; TRBD1 might be the D (6 bases). V lost 0 bases, J lost 3 bases, and 12 bases lay in between. CDR3 length: 15 residues. The germline CDR1 and CDR2 sequences are SGHKS and YYEKEE (reference sequence). The CDR3 sequence: CASSLATGMDYGYTF. Written as DNA, the CDR3 is TGTGCCAGCAGCTTGGCCACAGGGATGGACTATGGCTACACCTTC. Together with reference TRBV5-5 and TRBJ1-2, the CDR3 gives the full variable domain: DAGVTQSPTHLIKTRGQQVTLRCSPISGHKSVSWYQQVLGQGPQFIFQYYEKEERGRGNFPDRFSARQFPNYSSELNVNALLLGDSALYLCASSLATGMDYGYTFGSGTRLTVV.

This chain uses TRBV6-1 with TRBJ2-3, with a tentative D call TRBD2 (5 bases). V was cut by 9 bases and J by 6 bases, with 7 bases left in between. This CDR3 spans 10 amino acids. Germline lookup yields CDR1 MNHNS and CDR2 SASEGT. CDR3 DNA sequence: TGTGCCAGTACTAGGGATACGCAGTATTTT. It yields the protein CASTRDTQYF.

This clonotype was picked up a small number of times. The gene calls are TRBV6-5 and TRBJ1-5; D is uncertain. This CDR3 is built from 14 residues. Trimming removed 5 bases from V and 0 bases from J, with 8 bases in between. CDR1 and CDR2 (germline): MNHEY, SVGAGI. CDR3 sequence: CASSGSISNQPQHF. CDR3 sequence (DNA): TGTGCCAGCAGTGGGTCGATTAGCAATCAGCCCCAGCATTTT.

Comment on this clonotype: A far larger clone is one nucleotide away, so this likely arose from a read error. This chain connects TRBV6-6 to TRBJ2-7; D remains ambiguous. CDR1 and CDR2 (germline): MNHNY, SVGAGI (reference sequence). This CDR3 has 11 amino acids. This CDR3 is CACSSNYEQYF. CDR3 nucleotide sequence: TGTGCCTGCAGTTCGAACTACGAGCAGTACTTC.

The gene calls are TRBV4-2 and TRBJ2-3; 11 bases align to TRBD2. The germline gives CDR1 LGHNA, CDR2 YNFKEQ. The CDR3 extends over 16 amino acids. V lost 0 bases to trimming and J lost 6 bases; unmatched junction nucleotides: 5. The CDR3 region is CASSQDVAGGPDTQYF. The CDR3 bases are TGTGCCAGCAGCCAAGATGTAGCGGGAGGGCCGGATACGCAGTATTTT.

Regarding this clonotype: Since a much larger clone is just one base distant, this may be a read error. The chain combines TRBV9 with TRBJ2-5; D ambiguous. Germline values: CDR1 SGDLS, CDR2 YYNGEE. The germline V and J ends were trimmed by 0 bases and 11 bases, with 17 bases remaining between them. CDR3 length: 14 amino acids. CDR3 DNA: TGTGCCAGCAGCGTAGGGTTTCTCCCCACGGCGCAGTACTTC. Protein sequence: CASSVGFLPTAQYF.

CDR3 protein: CASNRDGAYNEQFF. CDR3 nucleotides: TGCGCCAGCAACCGGGACGGGGCCTACAATGAGCAGTTCTTC. V gene TRBV4-1 combines with J gene TRBJ2-1; D may match TRBD1 or TRBD2 (5 bases each). The germline V gene encodes CDR1 MGHRA and CDR2 YSYEKL. CDR3 length: 14 amino acids. V lost 7 bases to trimming and J lost 2 bases, with 12 bases between them.

A few counts support this clonotype. Compared with germline, one end of the junction differs, possibly owing to a read error. V usage is TRBV19 and J usage is TRBJ2-5; possibly TRBD1 for D (6 bases). Germline V CDR1 and CDR2: LNHDA, SQIVND (reference sequence). The CDR3 has 8 amino acids. Written as DNA, the CDR3 is TGTGCCATCAGGGGACCGAGCTTC. Protein product: CAIRGPSF.

This clonotype was observed a handful of times. This rearrangement joins TRBV27 to TRBJ1-5; D possibly corresponds to TRBD1 (6 bases). Trimming cost V 3 bases and J 5 bases, with 14 bases left between them. The CDR3 extends over 15 amino acids. CDR1 MNHEY and CDR2 SMNVEV come from the germline V gene (reference sequence). CDR3 bases: TGTGCCAGCAGTTTCGAGGGGGAGGCGGATCAGCCCCAGCATTTT. It yields the protein CASSFEGEADQPQHF.

V gene TRBV21-1 combines with J gene TRBJ2-7; the DNA was not compared with TRBD1, the D call given in the table. TRBV21-1 is annotated as a pseudogene. The length of the CDR3 is 16 residues. The CDR3 protein is CASSKVGFRTGNEQYF. CDR3 in DNA: TGTGCCAGCAGCAAAGTAGGTTTTCGGACAGGGAATGAGCAGTACTTC.

The genes are TRBV2 and TRBJ2-1; D is undetermined. The CDR3 runs to 14 residues. Germline V gene data show CDR1 as SNHLY and CDR2 as FYNNEI. V was pared by 3 bases and J by 1 base, with 7 bases between. CDR3 sequence: CASSDLGSYNEQFF. Written as DNA, the CDR3 is TGTGCCAGCAGTGACCTGGGATCCTACAATGAGCAGTTCTTC. The full variable domain, rest sourced from reference TRBV2 and TRBJ2-1, is EPEVTQTPSHQVTQMGQEVILRCVPISNHLYFYWYRQILGQKVEFLVSFYNNEISEKSEIFDDQFSVERPDGSNFTLKIRSTKLEDSAMYFCASSDLGSYNEQFFGPGTRLTVL.

This clonotype was observed a single time. This chain uses TRBV20-1 with TRBJ2-7; TRBD2 matches 12 bases. Judging by the DNA end, TRBJ2-1 fits better; the J call may be wrong. The CDR3 totals 17 residues. Germline V gives CDR1 DFQATT, CDR2 SNEGSKA (reference sequence). The chain's CDR3 is CSARLMPRLAGANEQFF. For the CDR3, the DNA is TGCAGTGCTAGATTGATGCCACGACTAGCGGGAGCCAATGAGCAGTTCTTC.

The V and J genes are TRBV20-1 and TRBJ1-1; tentatively, D is TRBD1 (5 bases). Trimming took 2 bases from V and 0 from J, leaving 13 bases between them. Germline values: CDR1 DFQATT, CDR2 SNEGSKA (reference sequence). The CDR3 runs to 15 residues. CDR3 nucleotide sequence: TGCAGTGCTAGACCGGGACGATCGCTGAACACTGAAGCTTTCTTT. It specifies CSARPGRSLNTEAFF.

This clonotype came up many times. V usage is TRBV4-1 and J usage is TRBJ2-5; no clear D. This CDR3 has 13 amino acids. V gave up 4 bases and J gave up 5 bases, with 11 bases separating them. Germline CDR1 is MGHRA and CDR2 is YSYEKL. This chain's CDR3 is CASSRQVRETQYF. In nucleotides, the CDR3 is TGCGCCAGCAGCCGGCAGGTTCGGGAGACCCAGTACTTC.

The rearrangement links TRBV10-2 to TRBJ2-7; 9 nucleotides align to TRBD1. The CDR3 extends over 14 amino acids. CDR1 and CDR2 from the germline V gene are WSHSY and SAAADI. Trimming cost V 7 bases and J 5 bases; bases outside gene matches: 9. As DNA, the CDR3 is TGCGCCAGCAACCCCGGGACAGGGTCCCACGAGCAGTACTTC. Amino acid sequence: CASNPGTGSHEQYF.

This chain uses TRBV27 with TRBJ2-1; TRBD2 aligns across 7 bases. V gave up 2 bases and J gave up 0 bases; unmatched junction bases: 10. This CDR3 comprises 18 residues. Per the germline V gene, CDR1 is MNHEY and CDR2 is SMNVEV (reference sequence). CDR3 in DNA: TGTGCCAGCAGTTTACGTCGGGTCGGCGGGAGCTCCTACAATGAGCAGTTCTTC. It specifies CASSLRRVGGSSYNEQFF.

This clonotype was seen more than once but under ten times. The chain is built from TRBV2 and TRBJ2-1; no reliable D call. Germline V gene sequence: CDR1 SNHLY, CDR2 FYNNEI. CDR3 length: 13 amino acids. V dropped 5 bases and J dropped 5 bases, with 10 bases sitting between them. The CDR3 protein is CASSLLPHNEQFF. The CDR3 nucleotides read TGTGCCAGCAGTCTCCTTCCCCACAATGAGCAGTTCTTC. The whole variable domain, filled in from reference TRBV2 and TRBJ2-1, reads EPEVTQTPSHQVTQMGQEVILRCVPISNHLYFYWYRQILGQKVEFLVSFYNNEISEKSEIFDDQFSVERPDGSNFTLKIRSTKLEDSAMYFCASSLLPHNEQFFGPGTRLTVL.

The chain couples TRBV20-1 to TRBJ1-1; TRBD1 matches at 11 bases. This CDR3 is built from 17 residues. Germline-derived CDR1 and CDR2 are DFQATT and SNEGSKA (reference sequence). The trim removed 0 bases at V and 3 bases at J, leaving 9 bases unmatched. CDR3 DNA sequence: TGCAGTGCTAGAGACGGGACAGGGGGTTCGAAGGACACTGAAGCTTTCTTT. Encoded protein: CSARDGTGGSKDTEAFF.